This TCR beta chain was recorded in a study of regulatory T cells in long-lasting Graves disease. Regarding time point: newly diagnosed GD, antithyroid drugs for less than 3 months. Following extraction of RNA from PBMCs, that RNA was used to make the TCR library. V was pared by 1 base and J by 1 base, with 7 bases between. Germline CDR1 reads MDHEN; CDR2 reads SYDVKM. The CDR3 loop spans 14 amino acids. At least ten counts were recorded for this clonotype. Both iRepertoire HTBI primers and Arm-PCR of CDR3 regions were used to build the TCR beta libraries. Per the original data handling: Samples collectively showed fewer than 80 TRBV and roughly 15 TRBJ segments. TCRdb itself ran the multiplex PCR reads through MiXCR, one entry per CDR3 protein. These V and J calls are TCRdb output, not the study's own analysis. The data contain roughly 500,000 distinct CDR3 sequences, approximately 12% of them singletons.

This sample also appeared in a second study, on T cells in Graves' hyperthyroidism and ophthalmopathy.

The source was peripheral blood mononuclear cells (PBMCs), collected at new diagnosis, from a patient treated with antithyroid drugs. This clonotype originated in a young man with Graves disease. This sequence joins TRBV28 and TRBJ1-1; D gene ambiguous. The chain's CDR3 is CASSLFGGNTEAFF. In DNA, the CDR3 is TGTGCCAGCAGTTTATTCGGAGGGAACACTGAAGCTTTCTTT.